This T cell receptor beta chain is drawn from a study of blood T cell repertoires in COVID-19. Turning to the study itself: Whether acute or convalescent, the COVID-19 samples came from the United States, Italy and Spain. PBMCs, B-cell-depleted T cells, or T cells were the source of the cDNA or gDNA that made up the material.

The CDR3 length is 18 residues. V dropped 0 bases and J dropped 3; count of bases not matched to a gene: 7. Germline V gives CDR1 KGHSH, CDR2 LQKENI. This clone occurred a few times. Original data processing: Amplifying reference gene primers gave estimates of nucleated cell counts. Profiled with immunoSEQ multiplex PCR; TCRdb holds only in-frame clones, not every one. V, J and clone size were drawn from that table, and D and trimming were deduced from the DNA. The data show 45,000 to 55,000 clones, with 84% seen just once and about 1.4% held by the top ten. The chain combines TRBV18 with TRBJ2-2; TRBD2 matches at 10 bases. The sample taken for sequencing was peripheral blood. This TCR derives from a man aged 45-65 years with acute or convalescent COVID-19. The CDR3 protein is CASSPPKGGLADTGELFF. Written as DNA, the CDR3 is TGTGCCAGCTCACCACCAAAAGGCGGACTAGCGGACACCGGGGAGCTGTTTTTT.